This entry lists 8 T cell receptor beta chains sequenced from one sample in a study of blood T cell repertoires in COVID-19. Clones were sequenced by immunoSEQ multiplex PCR, and TCRdb holds only the in-frame ones, with some missing. The sample carries 60,000 to 95,000 clones, approximately 79% recorded once. The source material was peripheral blood. These receptors were obtained from a human donor with acute or convalescent COVID-19. The donor label of this sample is uncertain.

The V and J genes are TRBV4-3 and TRBJ2-3; 7 nucleotides match TRBD2. This CDR3 comprises 18 residues. Per the germline V gene, CDR1 is LGHNA and CDR2 is YSLEER. Trimming at V came to 0 bases and at J to 3 bases, leaving 12 bases not matched to a gene. CDR3: CASSQDPAWGGQTDTQYF. In nucleotides, the CDR3 is TGCGCCAGCAGCCAAGATCCGGCCTGGGGAGGGCAAACAGATACGCAGTATTTT.

The chain recombines TRBV10-1 with TRBJ1-2; D is uncertain. The CDR3 is 12 residues long. Germline values: CDR1 WNHNN, CDR2 SYGVQD (reference sequence). V shed 3 bases and J shed 3 bases, with 5 bases lying between them. The CDR3 protein is CASSDQDYGYTF. For the CDR3, the DNA is TGCGCCAGCAGTGACCAGGACTATGGCTACACCTTC.

This clone was observed a few times. For the CDR3, the DNA is TGTGCCAGCAGCTCCCCGGGACTAGCAGTCTACGAGCAGTACTTC. It yields the protein CASSSPGLAVYEQYF. V and J are TRBV7-9 and TRBJ2-7; TRBD2 aligns across 9 bases. The germline V gene encodes CDR1 SEHNR and CDR2 FQNEAQ (reference sequence). Trimming cost V 4 bases and J 3 bases; bases outside gene matches: 7. This CDR3 comprises 15 residues. Full variable domain (remainder filled in from reference TRBV7-9 and TRBJ2-7): DTGVSQNPRHKITKRGQNVTFRCDPISEHNRLYWYRQTLGQGPEFLTYFQNEAQLEKSRLLSDRFSAERPKGSFSTLEIQRTEQGDSAMYLCASSSPGLAVYEQYFGPGTRLTVT.

This clone was detected only a few times. The rearrangement uses TRBV7-2 and TRBJ2-7, with 8 bases matching TRBD1. Germline V lookup: CDR1 SGHTA, CDR2 FQGNSA. This CDR3 contains 15 residues. J gave up 2 bases and V 5 bases, and 8 bases lay outside the gene matches. The CDR3 region has the DNA TGTGCCAGCAGCCAAAGGACAGGGTCCGCCTACGAGCAGTACTTC. It is translated as CASSQRTGSAYEQYF. The full variable domain, completed using reference TRBV7-2 and TRBJ2-7, is GAGVSQSPSNKVTEKGKDVELRCDPISGHTALYWYRQSLGQGLEFLIYFQGNSAPDKSGLPSDRFSAERTGGSVSTLTIQRTQQEDSAVYLCASSQRTGSAYEQYFGPGTRLTVT.

The rearrangement links TRBV6-2 or TRBV6-3 to TRBJ1-1; perhaps TRBD1 as D (6 bases). Germline-derived CDR1 and CDR2 are MNHEY and SVGEGT. V lost 0 bases and J 5 bases, leaving 13 bases between the germline ends. CDR3 length: 15 amino acids. The CDR3 spells CASSYSDRSGTEAFF. The CDR3 bases are TGTGCCAGCAGTTACTCTGACAGGTCGGGTACTGAAGCTTTCTTT.

This chain connects TRBV30 to TRBJ2-1; TRBD1 matches 7 bases. Trimming at V came to 1 base and at J to 7 bases, leaving 10 bases not matched to a gene. Germline V gives CDR1 GTSNPN, CDR2 SVGIG (reference sequence). This CDR3 comprises 15 residues. Written as DNA, the CDR3 is TGTGCCTGGAGTGCCGGCCAGCCAGGGGGTAATGAGCAGTTCTTC. It specifies CAWSAGQPGGNEQFF.

The sample holds one count of this clone. The V and J genes are TRBV23-1 and TRBJ1-2, with 9 bases matching TRBD1. TRBV23-1 is annotated as an ORF whose role is uncertain. The CDR3 totals 20 residues. The V and J ends lost 4 bases and 3 bases, in that order; junction bases with no gene match: 21. CDR3: CASSPPAYGSSDRGDYGYTF. The CDR3 nucleotides read TGCGCCAGCAGTCCTCCGGCCTACGGCTCCTCGGACAGGGGAGACTATGGCTACACCTTC.

This clone was seen just once. The chain is built from TRBV18 and TRBJ2-1, with D possibly being TRBD1 (6 bases). Trimming pared 5 bases from V and 6 bases from J, leaving 8 bases between. The germline gives CDR1 KGHSH, CDR2 LQKENI. This CDR3 has 12 residues. CDR3 bases: TGTGCCAGCTCAACGGACAGCAATGAGCAGTTCTTC. Protein product: CASSTDSNEQFF.